This T cell receptor beta chain was sequenced for a study of T cells in localized non-small cell lung cancer. General observations from the study: Uninvolved adjacent lung had the highest recorded T cell clonality, with tumor below it. The study sequenced only one region of the tumor. As a result, intratumor heterogeneity could not be excluded and remains possible. The appearance of a median 57 of the top 100 tumor clones was seen in adjacent lung.

CDR3 size: 14 residues. Worth noting for this clone: Its specificity is unknown.

Using immunoSEQ multiplex PCR, the repertoire was profiled, and TCRdb retains in-frame clones only, with some absent. The data hold roughly 50,000 clones, with about four fifths observed a single time. The specimen was peripheral blood, collected before any cancer treatment. This clonotype originated in a female donor of 60 years or more with stage II squamous cell lung carcinoma. V usage is TRBV21-1 and J usage is TRBJ2-1; the table's D call, TRBD2, was not checked against the DNA. TRBV21-1 is labeled a pseudogene. CDR3 residues: CASRGASGDYEQFF. CDR3 DNA: TGTGCCAGCAGAGGGGCTAGCGGGGACTATGAGCAGTTCTTC.